This is a list of T cell receptor beta chains from one sample in a study of T-cell memory formation after mild COVID-19. TCRdb redid the calling of the 5' RACE reads with MiXCR, one entry per CDR3 protein. This sample has around 420,000 distinct CDR3 sequences, with approximately 25% found just once. Material for sequencing was PBMCs or a T cell subset sorted from them (not recorded which). These receptor sequences come from an adult woman who had mild COVID-19 (a few samples of this study predate the infection). Cell type and time point are not known. Both conserved end residues are part of each CDR3. A D gene is named only where the DNA matches it firmly. Where a row states a size, it is once, few, many or the class of an expanded clone; other rows omit it.

j_call,v_call,clone_size,d_call,cdr3_nt,cdr3_aa
TRBJ2-2,TRBV5-1,.,TRBD2,TGCGCCAGCAGCTCGGGACTAGTGGGCACCGGGGAGCTGTTTTTT,CASSSGLVGTGELFF
TRBJ1-4,TRBV20-1,.,TRBD1,TGCAGTGCTAGAGCCGGGACAGGACGTAATGAAAAACTGTTTTTT,CSARAGTGRNEKLFF
TRBJ2-7,TRBV19,few,TRBD2,TGTGCCAGTAGTGTGCTAGCGGGAGGTCTCCTCGGGGCCGAGCAGTACTTC,CASSVLAGGLLGAEQYF
TRBJ1-5,TRBV12-3/TRBV12-4,.,TRBD1,TGTGCCAGCAGTTCCCCCGGACAGGGGGCTTTGAGCAATCAGCCCCAGCATTTT,CASSSPGQGALSNQPQHF
TRBJ1-1,TRBV5-1,few,.,TGCGCCAGCAGCAGAGGTGACATACTGGCTGAAGCTTTCTTT,CASSRGDILAEAFF
TRBJ2-5,TRBV2,few,.,TGTGCCAGCAAGGGCCGGGAGTACCAAGAGACCCAGTACTTC,CASKGREYQETQYF
TRBJ2-5,TRBV7-3,.,TRBD1,TGTGCCAGCAGCTTCAACAGGGGGCGGGAAGAGACCCAGTACTTC,CASSFNRGREETQYF
TRBJ1-2,TRBV12-3/TRBV12-4,.,TRBD1,TGTGCCAGCAGTGCCGAGGGGGCGGGTGATGGCTACACCTTC,CASSAEGAGDGYTF
TRBJ2-1,TRBV3-1,.,.,TGTGCCAGCAGCCCCCTTGGTGCTTGGTACAATGAGCAGTTCTTC,CASSPLGAWYNEQFF
TRBJ2-5,TRBV3-1,few,.,TGTGCCAGCAGCCAATTACGGACCCAGTACTTC,CASSQLRTQYF
TRBJ2-4,TRBV4-1,many,TRBD1,TGCGCCAGCAGCCAAGTTGAGGTTGGGACAGGGCCGACAAACATTCAGTACTTC,CASSQVEVGTGPTNIQYF
TRBJ2-7,TRBV20-1,.,.,TGCAGTGCCAGGGGACACAAGCACAACTACGAGCAGTACTTC,CSARGHKHNYEQYF
TRBJ2-1,TRBV24-1,few,.,TGTGCCACCAGTGATTCGAGCAAATCCTACAATGAGCAGTTCTTC,CATSDSSKSYNEQFF
TRBJ2-7,TRBV19,few,TRBD2,TGTGCCAGTAGTATCGCCGTACGGGGGGGGTACGAGCAGTACTTC,CASSIAVRGGYEQYF